This T cell receptor (beta chain) was documented in a study of neoadjuvant anti-PD-1 for oral cavity cancer. Study-wide findings and caveats: TCR analyses covered only three patients per response group.

As to time point: after neoadjuvant nivolumab, at surgical resection. These newly diagnosed stage II-IVA oral cavity squamous cell carcinoma patients had no prior systemic or radiation treatment. The V and J ends lost 0 bases and 15 bases respectively, with 16 bases between them. The CDR3 totals 13 residues. Germline V gene sequence: CDR1 SGHRS, CDR2 YFSETQ. A remark on this clone: What it binds is not known.

Most PBMC samples had around 480 ng input DNA in six replicates. Clones were read by immunoSEQ multiplex PCR, and TCRdb kept only the in-frame ones, dropping some. The sample shows about 42,000 clones, roughly 77% of them seen only once. The chain has TRBV5-1 and TRBJ1-5, with TRBD1 as a possible D gene (5 bases). The TCR sequence derives from a person between 35 and 79 years old with oral cavity squamous cell carcinoma. Sequences were derived from PBMCs, sampled after nivolumab (anti-PD-1) treatment. The CDR3 region is CASSLASGQRRHF. CDR3 DNA sequence: TGCGCCAGCAGCTTGGCGTCAGGACAAAGAAGGCATTTT.